One sample yielded the 28 T cell receptor beta chains listed below, sequenced in a study of cytomegalovirus exposure and HLA in healthy donors. 60 Vbeta and 13 Jbeta primers were used in PCR. Data came from immunoSEQ multiplex PCR; TCRdb stores just in-frame clones and leaves some out. The table has about 120,000 clones, around four fifths seen once. The sample consisted of PBMCs. These receptors all come from a man aged 40-49 years in good health and CMV-seronegative.

This sequence joins TRBV5-6 and TRBJ2-7; no reliable D call. Germline V gene data show CDR1 as SGHDT and CDR2 as YYEEEE. Trimming took off 4 bases at V and 3 bases at J, with 11 bases between the two ends. CDR3 length: 13 residues. The CDR3 protein is CASSGSGFYEQYF. In DNA, the CDR3 is TGTGCCAGCAGCGGTTCCGGTTTCTACGAGCAGTACTTC.

The genes are TRBV6-5 and TRBJ1-2, with 7 bases fitting TRBD1. V was pared by 6 bases and J by 2 bases, with 3 bases of the junction left unmatched. The germline V gene has CDR1 MNHEY and CDR2 SVGAGI. This CDR3 comprises 13 residues. The DNA for the CDR3 is TGTGCCAGCAGCAGACAGGGCAACTATGGCTACACCTTC. It encodes CASSRQGNYGYTF.

The gene calls are TRBV9 and TRBJ2-3; 10 bases are shared with TRBD2. The junction had 1 base not matched to a gene; V was cut back by 3 bases and J by 3 bases. Germline CDR1 and CDR2: SGDLS and YYNGEE. The CDR3 has 14 amino acids. This chain's CDR3 is CASSAGLATDTQYF. For the CDR3, the DNA is TGTGCCAGCAGCGCGGGACTAGCGACAGATACGCAGTATTTT.

The chain has TRBV10-3 and TRBJ2-2; TRBD2 aligns across 7 bases. The CDR3 contains 17 residues. V dropped 0 bases and J dropped 5; count of bases not matched to a gene: 9. Germline CDR1 is ENHRY and CDR2 is SYGVKD. The CDR3 region has the DNA TGTGCCATCAGTGAGTCAATAGCGGGCGACTTAACCGGGGAGCTGTTTTTT. The encoded protein is CAISESIAGDLTGELFF.

The chain joins TRBV5-6 to TRBJ2-3; TRBD1 aligns across 8 bases. CDR3 size: 15 residues. Trimming cost V 1 base and J 4 bases; bases outside gene matches: 5. Germline lookup yields CDR1 SGHDT and CDR2 YYEEEE. This chain's CDR3 is CASSLPGQGPDTQYF. CDR3 DNA: TGTGCCAGCAGCTTGCCCGGACAGGGCCCAGATACGCAGTATTTT. The variable domain in full, with the rest retrieved from reference TRBV5-6 and TRBJ2-3, is DAGVTQSPTHLIKTRGQQVTLRCSPKSGHDTVSWYQQALGQGPQFIFQYYEEEERQRGNFPDRFSGHQFPNYSSELNVNALLLGDSALYLCASSLPGQGPDTQYFGPGTRLTVL.

There are a few counts of this clone. The rearrangement joins TRBV7-2 to TRBJ1-2; unclear D gene. Per the germline V gene, CDR1 is SGHTA and CDR2 is FQGNSA. There are 14 residues in the CDR3. V was shortened by 1 base and J by 8 bases, with 14 bases between the two germline ends. The CDR3 loop is CASSLDLGGGGYTF. The DNA for the CDR3 is TGTGCCAGCAGCTTAGATCTAGGAGGTGGAGGCTACACCTTC.

This chain joins TRBV19 and TRBJ1-5; D gene uncertain. Deletions cut 8 bases from V and 5 bases from J, with 10 bases between. Germline V lookup: CDR1 LNHDA, CDR2 SQIVND (reference sequence). The CDR3 loop spans 12 amino acids. The CDR3, as DNA: TGTGCCAGTCGGACGGGGTATCAGCCCCAGCATTTT. As protein: CASRTGYQPQHF. The whole variable domain, filled in from reference TRBV19 and TRBJ1-5, reads DGGITQSPKYLFRKEGQNVTLSCEQNLNHDAMYWYRQDPGQGLRLIYYSQIVNDFQKGDIAEGYSVSREKKESFPLTVTSAQKNPTAFYLCASRTGYQPQHFGDGTRLSIL.

This clone was seen only once. This chain joins TRBV29-1 and TRBJ2-5; D may be TRBD2 (5 bases). Trimming shortened V by 5 bases and J by 4 bases, and 17 bases separated the two germline ends. The CDR3 covers 14 residues. The V gene's germline CDR1 is SQVTM and CDR2 ANQGSEA. This CDR3 is CSVSPARAGETQYF. CDR3 nucleotides: TGCAGCGTTTCTCCGGCAAGGGCGGGAGAGACCCAGTACTTC. Variable domain in full (rest from reference TRBV29-1 and TRBJ2-5): SAVISQKPSRDICQRGTSLTIQCQVDSQVTMMFWYRQQPGQSLTLIATANQGSEATYESGFVIDKFPISRPNLTFSTLTVSNMSPEDSSIYLCSVSPARAGETQYFGPGTRLLVL.

The rearrangement uses TRBV7-2 and TRBJ2-5; weak D call: TRBD2 (6 bases). This CDR3 is built from 15 residues. CDR1 is SGHTA and CDR2 is FQGNSA in the germline V gene. V dropped 5 bases and J dropped 5 bases, with 18 bases sitting between them. CDR3 bases: TGTGCCAGCAGCCAAGGAGGGGAAGTATGGGAGACCCAGTACTTC. This sequence encodes CASSQGGEVWETQYF.

The chain recombines TRBV6-5 with TRBJ1-5, with TRBD1 matching over 7 bases. CDR1 MNHEY and CDR2 SVGAGI come from the germline V gene. The CDR3 length is 12 residues. With 10 bases clipped from V and 2 bases from J, the junction kept 2 bases outside the gene matches. In nucleotides, the CDR3 is TGTGCCACCGGACAGGGCAATCAGCCCCAGCATTTT. The encoded protein is CATGQGNQPQHF.

In this sample, this clone turned up once. J is TRBJ2-5 and V is TRBV5-1; TRBD2 matches at 11 bases. The CDR3 is made up of 15 amino acids. Trimming at V came to 5 bases and at J to 0 bases, leaving 3 bases not matched to a gene. Germline V gives CDR1 SGHRS, CDR2 YFSETQ. CDR3 region: CASRRGLADQETQYF. The CDR3 DNA reads as TGCGCCAGCAGGCGGGGACTAGCGGACCAAGAGACCCAGTACTTC. The full variable domain, in which reference TRBV5-1 and TRBJ2-5 provide the parts outside the CDR3, is KAGVTQTPRYLIKTRGQQVTLSCSPISGHRSVSWYQQTPGQGLQFLFEYFSETQRNKGNFPGRFSGRQFSNSRSEMNVSTLELGDSALYLCASRRGLADQETQYFGPGTRLLVL.

The CDR3 sequence is CASRSGTSSYNEQFF. The CDR3 coding sequence is TGTGCCAGCAGAAGCGGAACCAGCTCCTACAATGAGCAGTTCTTC. The genes are TRBV2 and TRBJ2-1; a weak D match, TRBD2 (5 bases). Germline V CDR1 and CDR2: SNHLY, FYNNEI. Trimming shortened V by 6 bases and J by 0 bases, and 12 bases separated the two germline ends. The CDR3 covers 15 residues.

This sequence joins TRBV5-1 and TRBJ2-7; the D gene is possibly TRBD2 (6 bases). CDR1 is SGHRS and CDR2 is YFSETQ in the germline V gene. Trimming pared 4 bases from V and 5 bases from J, leaving 19 bases between. The CDR3 has 15 residues. The CDR3 region has the DNA TGCGCCAGCAGCCTAGAGGGAGGTCCGAACCACGAGCAGTACTTC. Protein: CASSLEGGPNHEQYF.

V usage is TRBV7-8 and J usage is TRBJ2-7, with TRBD1 identical over 7 bases. This CDR3 spans 17 amino acids. Germline V lookup: CDR1 SGHVS, CDR2 FQNEAQ. V lost 1 base and J lost 0; bases outside the gene matches: 9. The DNA of the CDR3 is TGTGCCAGCAGCTTAGGGGACAGACCTAAGAGCTCCTACGAGCAGTACTTC. Residues: CASSLGDRPKSSYEQYF. Full variable domain (missing parts from reference TRBV7-8 and TRBJ2-7): GAGVSQSPRYKVAKRGQDVALRCDPISGHVSLFWYQQALGQGPEFLTYFQNEAQLDKSGLPSDRFFAERPEGSVSTLKIQRTQQEDSAVYLCASSLGDRPKSSYEQYFGPGTRLTVT.

This chain connects TRBV7-7 to TRBJ2-1; no clear D. The germline CDR1 and CDR2 sequences are SSHAT and FNYEAQ (reference sequence). The V end was cut by 3 bases, the J end by 7 bases, with 10 bases between. This CDR3 is 13 amino acids long. The CDR3 loop reads CASSLSWRNEQFF. The CDR3 DNA reads as TGTGCCAGCAGCTTGTCCTGGAGAAATGAGCAGTTCTTC.

The chain uses TRBV6-6 and TRBJ1-2, with 7 positions matching TRBD1. Looked up from germline, CDR1 is MNHNY and CDR2 is SVGAGI (reference sequence). Trimming at V came to 6 bases and at J to 7 bases, leaving 11 bases not matched to a gene. This CDR3 comprises 14 residues. The CDR3 DNA sequence: TGTGCCAGCAGCCGGGACAGCGTATTTGGTGGCTACACCTTC. Protein sequence: CASSRDSVFGGYTF.

The DNA of the CDR3 is TGTGCCAGCAGCTTGGCTGGAGCGGGATCGTTCTTC. This gives the protein CASSLAGAGSFF. The rearrangement joins TRBV5-6 to TRBJ2-1; 7 bases map to TRBD2. This CDR3 has 12 residues. The V gene end was trimmed by 0 bases and the J gene end by 15 bases; junction bases not matched to a gene: 6. The germline V gene encodes CDR1 SGHDT and CDR2 YYEEEE.

In its sample, this clone was seen once. The sample carries other DNA sequences with the same CDR3. This rearrangement joins TRBV27 to TRBJ2-7; possibly TRBD1 for D (6 bases). CDR3 length: 15 amino acids. Germline V gene sequence: CDR1 MNHEY, CDR2 SMNVEV (reference sequence). Trimming left V 9 bases short and J 2 bases short, with 20 bases between. The CDR3 loop is CARPRTDHFTYEQYF. The DNA of the CDR3 is TGTGCCAGACCCCGGACAGACCACTTCACCTACGAGCAGTACTTC.

The chain combines TRBV30 with TRBJ1-1; 8 nucleotides match TRBD1. The CDR3 is made up of 13 amino acids. Unmatched junction bases numbered 6, after V lost 3 bases and J lost 6 bases. Germline V gene lookup returns CDR1 GTSNPN and CDR2 SVGIG (reference sequence). The CDR3 DNA sequence: TGTGCCTGGAGCGTGACAGGGGACGCTGAAGCTTTCTTT. Protein: CAWSVTGDAEAFF.

V gene TRBV7-9 combines with J gene TRBJ1-1; D call uncertain. Deletions cut 3 bases from V and 1 base from J, with 6 bases between. Looked up from germline, CDR1 is SEHNR and CDR2 is FQNEAQ (reference sequence). The CDR3 extends over 13 amino acids. The CDR3 DNA reads as TGTGCCAGCAGCTTCTTGGCGAACACTGAAGCTTTCTTT. Its translation: CASSFLANTEAFF.

The chain carries TRBV7-2 and TRBJ2-1; D gene ambiguous. The CDR3 sequence is 15 residues long. V shed 1 base and J shed 1 base, with 8 bases lying between them. Germline V gives CDR1 SGHTA, CDR2 FQGNSA. The CDR3 here is CASSLGTRSYNEQFF. DNA of the CDR3: TGTGCCAGCAGCTTAGGTACAAGATCCTACAATGAGCAGTTCTTC.

The chain links TRBV6-6 to TRBJ1-5, with D tentatively TRBD1 (5 bases). The CDR3 extends over 14 amino acids. Trimming cost V 8 bases and J 0 bases, with 11 bases left between them. CDR1 is MNHNY and CDR2 is SVGAGI in the germline V gene (reference sequence). The CDR3 sequence is CASGGGNSNQPQHF. CDR3 DNA sequence: TGTGCCAGCGGGGGGGGAAATAGCAATCAGCCCCAGCATTTT.

The V call is TRBV29-1, the J call TRBJ2-7, with 8 positions matching TRBD1. The CDR3 consists of 13 residues. V dropped 5 bases and J dropped 0; count of bases not matched to a gene: 3. Germline CDR1 reads SQVTM; CDR2 reads ANQGSEA. CDR3 bases: TGCAGCGTTACAGGGGGGAGCTCCTACGAGCAGTACTTC. This gives the protein CSVTGGSSYEQYF.

CDR3 sequence reads: CASSQEGGGWGEAFF. For the CDR3, the DNA is TGCGCCAGCAGCCAAGAGGGTGGGGGCTGGGGTGAAGCTTTCTTT. The chain uses TRBV4-1 and TRBJ1-1; possible D gene TRBD1, 6 bases. V lost 0 bases and J 7 bases, leaving 15 bases between the germline ends. Germline-derived CDR1 and CDR2 are MGHRA and YSYEKL. The CDR3 consists of 15 residues.

The gene calls are TRBV9 and TRBJ2-2; 13 positions match TRBD2. The V gene's germline CDR1 is SGDLS and CDR2 YYNGEE. The length of the CDR3 is 15 residues. Trimming at V came to 3 bases and at J to 5 bases, leaving 1 base not matched to a gene. This CDR3 reads CASSGGLAGTGELFF. For the CDR3, the DNA is TGTGCCAGCAGCGGGGGACTAGCGGGAACCGGGGAGCTGTTTTTT.

The chain combines TRBV5-5 with TRBJ2-1; tentative D call: TRBD2 (5 bases). With 4 bases removed from V and 3 bases from J, the gap between germline ends came to 11 bases. Germline CDR1 reads SGHKS; CDR2 reads YYEKEE (reference sequence). The CDR3 loop spans 14 amino acids. The CDR3 here is CASSPTGNYNEQFF. In DNA, the CDR3 is TGTGCCAGCAGCCCGACGGGGAACTACAATGAGCAGTTCTTC.

This chain uses TRBV5-1 with TRBJ1-4; D might be TRBD1 (5 bases). Germline V gene data show CDR1 as SGHRS and CDR2 as YFSETQ. The CDR3 totals 15 residues. With 0 bases removed from V and 3 bases from J, the gap between germline ends came to 9 bases. DNA for the CDR3: TGCGCCAGCAGCTTGGCCGGGGGGGCTAATGAAAAACTGTTTTTT. Protein: CASSLAGGANEKLFF.

The chain employs TRBV7-3 and TRBJ2-1; no firm D call. The germline V gene has CDR1 SGHTA and CDR2 FQGTGA. CDR3 length equals 12 residues. V lost 3 bases and J lost 5, with 5 bases in between. As DNA, the CDR3 is TGTGCCAGCAGCTTGAAGCACAATGAGCAGTTCTTC. Its protein product is CASSLKHNEQFF.